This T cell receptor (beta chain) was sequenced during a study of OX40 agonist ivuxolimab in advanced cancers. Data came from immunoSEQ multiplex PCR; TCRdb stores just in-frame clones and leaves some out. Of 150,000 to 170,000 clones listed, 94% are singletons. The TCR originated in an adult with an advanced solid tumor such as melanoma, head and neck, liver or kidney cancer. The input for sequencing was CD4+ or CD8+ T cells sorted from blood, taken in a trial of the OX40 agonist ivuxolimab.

Here the CDR3 reads CAQGGRGGGNQPQHF. The CDR3 DNA sequence: TGTGCCCAGGGCGGCAGGGGGGGTGGCAATCAGCCCCAGCATTTT. The gene calls are TRBV28 and TRBJ1-5, with 7 positions matching TRBD1. Germline V lookup: CDR1 MDHEN, CDR2 SYDVKM. V was pared by 11 bases and J by 2 bases, with 12 bases of the junction left unmatched. CDR3 length: 15 amino acids.